The 30 T cell receptor beta chains below were found in one sample sequenced in a study of shared clonotypes between healthy human individuals. Clones were read by immunoSEQ multiplex PCR, and TCRdb kept only the in-frame ones, dropping some. Here the sample spans 1.4 million or so clones, just under 99% being singletons. The sample taken for sequencing was naive CD4+ T cells sorted from blood. Sample subset: CD45RA+ positively selected. The receptors were gathered from a young man in good health.

The chain combines TRBV6-1 with TRBJ1-2, with D possibly TRBD1 on 5 matching bases. This CDR3 has 13 residues. Germline V gene data show CDR1 as MNHNS and CDR2 as SASEGT. V dropped 6 bases and J dropped 8 bases, with 16 bases sitting between them. CDR3 coding DNA: TGTGCCAGCAGGGAGGGACCTGATCAGGGCTACACCTTC. Its protein product is CASREGPDQGYTF.

The rearrangement uses TRBV10-3 and TRBJ1-1; D may be TRBD1 (5 bases). Germline values: CDR1 ENHRY, CDR2 SYGVKD. The CDR3 totals 13 residues. The V gene lost 7 bases and the J gene lost 2 bases, with 11 bases spanning the gap. Written as DNA, the CDR3 is TGTGCCATCAACCGGGGCCTAAACACTGAAGCTTTCTTT. Its translation: CAINRGLNTEAFF.

A remark on this clone: Other DNA variants within this sample encode the same CDR3. V is TRBV4-3 and J is TRBJ2-3; 7 bases are shared with TRBD1. The V gene's germline CDR1 is LGHNA and CDR2 YSLEER. CDR3 size: 16 residues. Trimming took 0 bases from V and 2 from J; bases not matched to a gene: 5. CDR3 residues: CASSQEGTVSTDTQYF. As DNA, the CDR3 is TGCGCCAGCAGCCAAGAAGGGACAGTTTCCACAGATACGCAGTATTTT.

The chain uses TRBV10-3 and TRBJ2-1; the match to TRBD1 covers 8 bases. Losses at the gene ends were 1 base for V and 9 bases for J; bases not matched to a gene: 17. This CDR3 has 18 amino acids. Germline-derived CDR1 and CDR2 are ENHRY and SYGVKD. CDR3 region: CAISEFPLVGGQESEQFF. CDR3 sequence (DNA): TGTGCCATCAGTGAGTTTCCCCTAGTTGGGGGACAGGAGTCTGAGCAGTTCTTC.

This sequence joins TRBV28 and TRBJ2-7; 8 positions agree with TRBD1. V shed 4 bases, J shed 5 bases, and the junction held 7 bases outside the gene matches. This CDR3 spans 14 amino acids. Germline loops: CDR1 MDHEN, CDR2 SYDVKM. The CDR3 nucleotides are TGTGCCAGCAGTTCGACAGGGGTCAGCGACGAGCAGTACTTC. Amino acid sequence: CASSSTGVSDEQYF.

The V gene is TRBV7-2, the J gene TRBJ2-7; either TRBD1 or TRBD2 may supply D (5 bases each). The CDR3 has 15 amino acids. Trimming took 4 bases from V and 6 from J, leaving 19 bases between them. The V gene's germline CDR1 is SGHTA and CDR2 FQGNSA. CDR3 nucleotide sequence: TGTGCCAGCAGCTCGGCCGGGACGGCGCCTGGCGAGCAGTACTTC. This sequence encodes CASSSAGTAPGEQYF.

V usage is TRBV15 and J usage is TRBJ1-2; D is uncertain. Trimming left V 1 base short and J 6 bases short, with 12 bases between. Germline V gene sequence: CDR1 LNHNV, CDR2 YYDKDF (reference sequence). The CDR3 totals 14 residues. This CDR3 reads CATSRGAVAHGYTF. CDR3 coding DNA: TGTGCCACCAGCAGAGGGGCGGTGGCCCATGGCTACACCTTC.

The rearrangement uses TRBV7-2 and TRBJ2-7; D perhaps matches TRBD1 (5 bases). V lost 6 bases to trimming and J lost 2 bases, with 11 bases between them. This CDR3 comprises 13 residues. Germline CDR1 SGHTA, CDR2 FQGNSA. This CDR3 is CASRMTATYEQYF. In DNA form, the CDR3 reads TGTGCCAGCAGAATGACAGCCACCTACGAGCAGTACTTC.

The genes are TRBV9 and TRBJ1-2; TRBD1 matches at 11 bases. CDR3 size: 15 residues. Trimming cost V 4 bases and J 5 bases; bases outside gene matches: 7. Germline assignment: CDR1 SGDLS and CDR2 YYNGEE. The CDR3: CASSPRTGGQYGYTF. CDR3 bases: TGTGCCAGCAGCCCACGGACAGGGGGCCAGTATGGCTACACCTTC.

The V call is TRBV7-2, the J call TRBJ2-5; D tentatively fits TRBD1 or TRBD2 (5 bases each). Between the trimmed V and J ends, which lost 2 bases and 1 base, there was a span of 8 bases. Per germline, CDR1 SGHTA and CDR2 FQGNSA. This CDR3 region has 14 residues. The CDR3 nucleotides read TGTGCCAGCAGCTTAACCGGGACCCAAGAGACCCAGTACTTC. Its translation is CASSLTGTQETQYF.

V gene TRBV5-1 combines with J gene TRBJ2-3; D uncertain. This CDR3 region has 15 residues. V was pared by 0 bases and J by 4 bases, with 12 bases between. Germline V gene data show CDR1 as SGHRS and CDR2 as YFSETQ. The CDR3 here is CASSLDGIRADTQYF. The CDR3 DNA follows: TGCGCCAGCAGCTTGGACGGAATCCGGGCAGATACGCAGTATTTT.

The chain links TRBV18 to TRBJ2-3; either TRBD1 or TRBD2 may fit D (6 bases each). V dropped 3 bases and J dropped 4 bases, with 26 bases sitting between them. The CDR3 length is 19 residues. Germline lookup yields CDR1 KGHSH and CDR2 LQKENI. Here the CDR3 reads CASSPWGVSGAGGPDTQYF. CDR3 DNA: TGTGCCAGCTCACCGTGGGGTGTCTCCGGGGCCGGGGGCCCAGATACGCAGTATTTT.

The chain recombines TRBV7-9 with TRBJ2-1; tentative D call: TRBD2 (6 bases). V shed 7 bases and J shed 9 bases, with 16 bases lying between them. Per the germline V gene, CDR1 is SEHNR and CDR2 is FQNEAQ (reference sequence). This CDR3 is built from 13 residues. In DNA, the CDR3 is TGTGCCAGCACCCAAGGTGGGGGGATTGAGCAGTTCTTC. Residues: CASTQGGGIEQFF.

About this clone itself: Different DNA sequences within this sample yield the same CDR3. The rearrangement links TRBV4-1 to TRBJ2-7, with a tentative D call TRBD1 (6 bases). The CDR3 spans 15 residues. V lost 0 bases and J lost 1, with 10 bases in between. The V gene's germline CDR1 is MGHRA and CDR2 YSYEKL. The CDR3 DNA is TGCGCCAGCAGCCAAGACCAAGACAGGTCCTACGAGCAGTACTTC. Translation gives CASSQDQDRSYEQYF.

J is TRBJ2-3 and V is TRBV28; D gene uncertain. Trimming took 4 bases from V and 5 from J, leaving 13 bases between them. This CDR3 has 14 amino acids. The V gene's germline CDR1 is MDHEN and CDR2 SYDVKM. The CDR3 nucleotides are TGTGCCAGCAGTTCCGGAGTAGGCAAAGATACGCAGTATTTT. Its translation: CASSSGVGKDTQYF.

The J gene is TRBJ1-5, the V gene TRBV9; 7 positions agree with TRBD1. V lost 3 bases and J lost 4; bases outside the gene matches: 4. CDR3 length: 14 amino acids. CDR1 SGDLS and CDR2 YYNGEE come from the germline V gene. The CDR3 region has the DNA TGTGCCAGCAGCGGACAGGGCACGAATCAGCCCCAGCATTTT. Translated, it gives CASSGQGTNQPQHF.

This clone was detected once. The chain combines TRBV18 with TRBJ1-5; 7 positions agree with TRBD1. CDR1 and CDR2 from the germline V gene are KGHSH and LQKENI. This CDR3 spans 16 amino acids. V lost 2 bases to trimming and J lost 3 bases; unmatched junction nucleotides: 7. CDR3 nucleotides: TGTGCCAGCTCACCAGCCAGGGGGAACCTCAATCAGCCCCAGCATTTT. The encoded protein is CASSPARGNLNQPQHF.

The rearrangement links TRBV15 to TRBJ2-3; D ambiguous. The CDR3 is 14 residues long. V was clipped by 0 bases and J by 3 bases, with 7 bases between them. CDR1 is LNHNV, CDR2 YYDKDF, per germline (reference sequence). The CDR3 spells CATSRDLKTDTQYF. In nucleotides, the CDR3 is TGTGCCACCAGCAGAGATTTAAAGACAGATACGCAGTATTTT.

The chain has TRBV2 and TRBJ2-7; possible D gene TRBD1, 6 bases. Looked up from germline, CDR1 is SNHLY and CDR2 is FYNNEI. Between the trimmed V and J ends, which lost 6 bases and 1 base, there was a span of 13 bases. There are 14 residues in the CDR3. The CDR3 DNA reads as TGTGCCAGCAGAGCCGGGACATCTTCCTACGAGCAGTACTTC. Its translation is CASRAGTSSYEQYF.

The chain links TRBV30 to TRBJ1-2; weak D call: TRBD1 (6 bases). The CDR3 is made up of 14 amino acids. With 0 bases removed from V and 6 bases from J, the gap between germline ends came to 14 bases. Germline lookup yields CDR1 GTSNPN and CDR2 SVGIG (reference sequence). Here the CDR3 reads CAWSVLGGLDGYTF. In DNA form, the CDR3 reads TGTGCCTGGAGTGTACTGGGGGGGCTTGATGGCTACACCTTC. Drawing the rest from reference TRBV30 and TRBJ1-2, the complete variable domain is SQTIHQWPATLVQPVGSPLSLECTVEGTSNPNLYWYRQAAGRGLQLLFYSVGIGQISSEVPQNLSASRPQDRQFILSSKKLLLSDSGFYLCAWSVLGGLDGYTFGSGTRLTVV.

The chain carries TRBV2 and TRBJ2-1; 7 bases agree with TRBD1. Trimming cost V 5 bases and J 6 bases; bases outside gene matches: 1. Per germline, CDR1 SNHLY and CDR2 FYNNEI. The CDR3 covers 12 residues. The CDR3 DNA follows: TGTGCCAGCAGTTACAGGGGCAATGAGCAGTTCTTC. Protein product: CASSYRGNEQFF.

This clone appeared once. J is TRBJ2-7 and V is TRBV2, with a tentative D call TRBD2 (6 bases). The CDR3 has 13 amino acids. In germline, CDR1 is SNHLY, CDR2 FYNNEI. V was trimmed by 0 bases and J by 6 bases, leaving 9 bases between them. In DNA, the CDR3 is TGTGCCAGCAGTGAAGCAGGGCGGGGCGAGCAGTACTTC. This encodes CASSEAGRGEQYF. Looking up the rest from reference TRBV2 and TRBJ2-7 gives the full variable domain: EPEVTQTPSHQVTQMGQEVILRCVPISNHLYFYWYRQILGQKVEFLVSFYNNEISEKSEIFDDQFSVERPDGSNFTLKIRSTKLEDSAMYFCASSEAGRGEQYFGPGTRLTVT.

V is TRBV5-1 and J is TRBJ2-1; tentatively, D is TRBD1 (8 bases). CDR3 size: 15 residues. V lost 4 bases, J lost 9 bases, and 20 bases lay in between. CDR1 is SGHRS and CDR2 is YFSETQ in the germline V gene. The CDR3 region is CASSLGPTGEGEQFF. The CDR3 coding sequence is TGCGCCAGCAGCCTGGGGCCGACAGGGGAGGGTGAGCAGTTCTTC. Full variable domain (missing parts from reference TRBV5-1 and TRBJ2-1): KAGVTQTPRYLIKTRGQQVTLSCSPISGHRSVSWYQQTPGQGLQFLFEYFSETQRNKGNFPGRFSGRQFSNSRSEMNVSTLELGDSALYLCASSLGPTGEGEQFFGPGTRLTVL.

The rearrangement links TRBV5-1 to TRBJ2-1, with a tentative D call TRBD2 (6 bases). Trimming took off 0 bases at V and 7 bases at J, with 14 bases between the two ends. Germline V gene lookup returns CDR1 SGHRS and CDR2 YFSETQ. The CDR3 loop spans 15 amino acids. CDR3 sequence: CASSLGASEGNEQFF. The CDR3, as DNA: TGCGCCAGCAGCTTGGGTGCTAGCGAAGGGAATGAGCAGTTCTTC.

V is TRBV19 and J is TRBJ2-6; D remains unclear. The germline V and J ends were trimmed by 8 bases and 0 bases, with 5 bases remaining between them. The CDR3 loop spans 13 amino acids. Looked up from germline, CDR1 is LNHDA and CDR2 is SQIVND (reference sequence). The DNA of the CDR3 is TGTGCCAGTTGGGTCTCTGGGGCCAACGTCCTGACTTTC. Protein: CASWVSGANVLTF.

The gene calls are TRBV7-9 and TRBJ2-1, with TRBD2 as a possible D gene (5 bases). The CDR3 consists of 17 residues. V lost 2 bases, J lost 2 bases, and 16 bases lay in between. Looked up from germline, CDR1 is SEHNR and CDR2 is FQNEAQ (reference sequence). CDR3 in DNA: TGTGCCAGCAGCTTATCCACCGCCGCCGGGGCCTACAATGAGCAGTTCTTC. It encodes CASSLSTAAGAYNEQFF.

This clone was detected only once. V and J are TRBV7-9 and TRBJ1-1; 10 bases are a match to TRBD1. The junction had 10 bases not matched to a gene; V was cut back by 5 bases and J by 4 bases. Germline V CDR1 and CDR2: SEHNR, FQNEAQ (reference sequence). The CDR3 is 16 residues long. The CDR3 DNA reads as TGTGCCAGCAGCGTCGGGACAGGGGCTTTAGCCACTGAAGCTTTCTTT. This encodes CASSVGTGALATEAFF.

The rearrangement links TRBV7-8 to TRBJ2-7; D gene unclear. The V end was cut by 1 base, the J end by 4 bases, with 17 bases between. The CDR3 spans 16 residues. Germline assignment: CDR1 SGHVS and CDR2 FQNEAQ. The chain's CDR3 is CASSLGPATARYEQYF. The CDR3 coding sequence is TGTGCCAGCAGCTTAGGACCGGCGACCGCACGGTACGAGCAGTACTTC.

This rearrangement joins TRBV15 to TRBJ2-7; 8 nucleotides match TRBD2. The length of the CDR3 is 18 residues. The J segment lost 6 bases and the V segment lost 0 bases, leaving 16 bases of the junction unmatched. Germline V gene data show CDR1 as LNHNV and CDR2 as YYDKDF (reference sequence). The CDR3 DNA sequence: TGTGCCACCAGCAGAGATCTTCTAGCGGGCCCTCGGGGGGGCGAGCAGTACTTC. It yields the protein CATSRDLLAGPRGGEQYF. Based on the CDR3 plus reference TRBV15 and TRBJ2-7, the full variable domain is DAMVIQNPRYQVTQFGKPVTLSCSQTLNHNVMYWYQQKSSQAPKLLFHYYDKDFNNEADTPDNFQSRRPNTSFCFLDIRSPGLGDTAMYLCATSRDLLAGPRGGEQYFGPGTRLTVT.

This chain links TRBV10-2 with TRBJ1-4, with D perhaps TRBD1 (6 bases). This CDR3 spans 18 amino acids. Trimming cost V 2 bases and J 4 bases, with 20 bases left between them. Germline CDR1 and CDR2: WSHSY and SAAADI. DNA of the CDR3: TGCGCCAGCAGTGAGGGGGGCTGGAGGACACCGCGTAATGAAAAACTGTTTTTT. Protein: CASSEGGWRTPRNEKLFF.